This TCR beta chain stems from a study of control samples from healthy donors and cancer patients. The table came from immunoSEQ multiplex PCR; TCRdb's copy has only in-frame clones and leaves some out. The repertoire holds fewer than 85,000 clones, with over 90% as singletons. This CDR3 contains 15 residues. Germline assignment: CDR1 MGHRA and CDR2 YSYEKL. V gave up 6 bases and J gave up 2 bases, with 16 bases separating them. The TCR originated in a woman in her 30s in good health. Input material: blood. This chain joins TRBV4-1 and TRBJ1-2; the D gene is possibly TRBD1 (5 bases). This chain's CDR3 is CASSLYNGGNYGYTF. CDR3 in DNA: TGCGCCAGCAGTCTATACAATGGGGGGAACTATGGCTACACCTTC.